The T cell receptor beta chain described here comes from a study of T-cell memory formation after mild COVID-19 (dated by TCRdb to about 2021). Describing the broader study: Most TCR sequence clusters were specific to one of the two donors. Longitudinal TCRalpha and TCRbeta repertoire sequencing tracked T-cell clones expanding and contracting after mild COVID-19 in a couple of donors. The cohort comprised two young, previously healthy adult volunteers, one female and one male. Study-wide findings and limitations: Contracting CD4+ clones were found mainly in CM and EM memory subsets, while CD8+ clones were enriched in EMRA. Only two mild cases were covered in the study, and larger cohorts including severe cases with pre-infection samples were considered necessary. Some responding clones were detected in pre-infection memory, suggesting pre-existing cross-reactive memory T cells joined the SARS-CoV-2 response. From day 15 to 85, contracting clones showed balanced CD4/CD8 phenotypes, whereas a second wave of clones that expanded from day 15 to 37 leaned towards CD4+. SARS-CoV-2 specificity was not confirmed for the second-wave clones peaking on day 37.

TCRdb shows the sequencer as Illumina NovaSeq 6000. TCRalpha and TCRbeta cDNA libraries were built by 5'RACE with constant-segment primers, adding sample barcodes and unique molecular identifiers. RNA was extracted from every sample with Trizol reagent. Library amplification was performed in two PCR steps, and a second sample barcode and Illumina TruSeq adapters were introduced in the second step. Sequencing of libraries was performed on an Illumina NovaSeq with 2 x 150 bp paired-end reads. In the paper's pipeline: The reads were demultiplexed and collapsed into UMI-guided consensus sequences using migec v1.2.7. Using mixcr v2.1.11, UMI consensuses were aligned to TRA and TRB V and J templates and then assembled into clonotypes. A clonotype was counted as expanded or contracted only when both edgeR and NoisET called the clonotype significant, with the noise models trained on biological replicates. edgeR calls used a false discovery rate-adjusted p below 0.01 and a log2 fold-change threshold of 1. As an exploratory analysis of dynamics, PCA with hierarchical clustering was applied to max-normalized trajectories of the 1000 most abundant clonotypes. The CD4 or CD8 phenotype of responding clones was assigned using the separately sequenced CD4+ and CD8+ repertoires. The raw public data were reprocessed by TCRdb itself: fastp quality trimming at Q25, MiXCR clonotype calling, in-frame beta chains only. CDR3 protein duplicates are merged, each entry listing the most common genes and DNA. These V and J calls rely on TCRdb rather than the paper's analysis. This sample is represented by roughly 450,000 distinct CDR3 sequences; around 17% of them were singletons. The top ten clones comprise about a fifth of the sample.

Ficoll-Paque density gradient centrifugation was the method used to isolate PBMCs. The V end loses 3 bases and the J end loses 0 bases, and a stretch of 6 bases separates them. In the germline V gene, CDR1 corresponds to SNHLY and CDR2 to FYNNEI. The CDR3 has 14 amino acids, counting the end cysteine and phenylalanine. The kept DNA is CDR3 alone, 42 bases in frame from the first base. Regarding this clonotype: The antigen it recognizes is unknown. Base qualities are not recorded, but no much larger clone differs from it by a single base.

The V and J genes are TRBV2 and TRBJ2-4; TRBD1 is a possible D gene, resting on 6 matching bases. The sequencing sample was made of PBMCs or a T cell subset sorted from them (not recorded which). The clonotype comes from a man younger than 35 who had mild COVID-19 (a few samples of this study predate the infection). The sample titles of this study are shuffled in the database, so cell type and time point are left out; the donor was told from shared clones. The CDR3 amino acid sequence is: CASSDRGAKNIQYF. The DNA sequence follows: TGTGCCAGCAGTGACAGGGGAGCCAAAAACATTCAGTACTTC.